The clone carrying this TCR beta chain was observed at least ten times. The data belong to a study of T cell repertoires in cytomegalovirus infection. TCRdb passed the reads through MiXCR, listing each CDR3 protein once. The sample has some 300,000 distinct CDR3 sequences; 9.6% are singletons. Source material: PBMCs. The TCR sequence derives from a human donor in good health (CMV status not recorded). Some clones in this sample may be carry-over from other donors' samples.

This chain's CDR3 is CASSLAGTSSHNEQFF. Here the CDR3 DNA reads TGTGCCAGCAGCTTAGCCGGGACTAGCAGCCACAATGAGCAGTTCTTC. The chain carries TRBV7-2 and TRBJ2-1; TRBD2 agrees at 9 bases. The germline CDR1 and CDR2 sequences are SGHTA and FQGNSA. V trimming: 0 bases; J trimming: 5 bases; junction bases outside the gene matches: 5. There are 16 residues in the CDR3.